The clone carrying this T cell receptor beta chain was found once. The data are from a study of T cell responses to AZD1222 COVID-19 vaccine. TCRdb's table, derived via immunoSEQ multiplex PCR, lists solely in-frame clones and lacks some. The sample yields under 150,000 clones, over 75% seen once. In germline, CDR1 is SGHDN, CDR2 FVKESK. Trimming cost V 3 bases and J 4 bases; bases outside gene matches: 2. The CDR3 length is 13 residues. The chain carries TRBV14 and TRBJ1-2, with 7 bases fitting TRBD1. This receptor was taken from an adult in good health. Here the sequenced sample was peripheral blood, taken on day 0 of AZD1222 vaccination. The DNA for the CDR3 is TGTGCCAGCAGCCACACAGGGGCCTATGGCTACACCTTC. It yields the protein CASSHTGAYGYTF.